Listed here is a single T cell receptor beta chain. TCRdb ran MiXCR on the 5' RACE reads and lists one entry per CDR3 protein. The sample records hundreds of thousands of distinct CDR3 sequences, 23% being singletons. Germline loops: CDR1 LGHNA, CDR2 YSLEER. The CDR3 length is 17 residues. Deletions cut 4 bases from V and 0 bases from J, with 18 bases between. The data derive from a study of T-cell memory formation after mild COVID-19. The sequence was collected from an adult woman who had mild COVID-19 (a few samples of this study predate the infection). Cell type and time point are not known. Sequencing used PBMCs or a T cell subset sorted from them (not recorded which). The chain employs TRBV4-3 and TRBJ1-2; D might be TRBD1 (5 bases). The CDR3 DNA reads TGCGCCAGCAGCCCCCATCAGGGAACAGTAGCTAACTATGGCTACACCTTC. Translated: CASSPHQGTVANYGYTF.